A single sample is the source of the 22 T cell receptor beta chains below, sequenced in a study of beta chain features in type 1 diabetes. Study outcomes and limitations: Among all four CD4+ subsets, Type 1 diabetes patients had TCRB CDR3s that were moderately but significantly shorter.

Expressed TCRB transcripts were sequenced, since all the RNA that had been isolated was reverse transcribed. Method: immunoSEQ multiplex PCR; TCRdb's copy keeps in-frame clones and lacks some. Of fewer than 350,000 clones in the sample, approximately 15% are singletons; the top ten hold around 0.015%. Their cognate antigens are unknown. The sequencing sample was made of naive CD4+ T cells from blood. Receptors originate from a man younger than 30 with type 1 diabetes.

This clone was seen a few times. This rearrangement joins TRBV30 to TRBJ2-7, with 7 bases identical to TRBD1. The CDR3 length is 13 residues. The V segment lost 2 bases and the J segment 7 bases; nucleotides outside the gene matches: 8. The germline V gene encodes CDR1 GTSNPN and CDR2 SVGIG (reference sequence). The CDR3 region has the DNA TGTGCCTGGAGTTGGACAGGTACTGCGGAGCAGTACTTC. Its protein product is CAWSWTGTAEQYF.

This clone was seen only a few times. The rearrangement links TRBV7-2 to TRBJ1-2; 8 bases are a match to TRBD1. The CDR3 is 14 residues long. V lost 5 bases to trimming and J lost 4 bases; unmatched junction nucleotides: 6. CDR1 is SGHTA and CDR2 is FQGNSA in the germline V gene. The CDR3 DNA reads TGTGCCAGCAGCCCCCAGGGGGCGGGCTATGGCTACACCTTC. Translated: CASSPQGAGYGYTF.

As concerns this clone: Other nucleotide sequences in the sample specify the same CDR3. V and J are TRBV28 and TRBJ1-1, with D perhaps matching TRBD1 (6 bases). Trimming shortened V by 5 bases and J by 0 bases, and 10 bases separated the two germline ends. This CDR3 has 14 amino acids. Germline V lookup: CDR1 MDHEN, CDR2 SYDVKM. In nucleotides, the CDR3 is TGTGCCAGCAGTCCCGGACAGCTGAACACTGAAGCTTTCTTT. It codes for CASSPGQLNTEAFF.

The chain is built from TRBV9 and TRBJ1-6; D ambiguous. Trimming stripped 6 bases from V and 7 bases from J, with 11 bases between. CDR1 and CDR2 (germline): SGDLS, YYNGEE. This CDR3 contains 13 residues. The CDR3 sequence: CASNPGENSPLHF. The CDR3 DNA reads TGTGCCAGCAACCCGGGTGAAAATTCACCCCTCCACTTT.

This clone was seen a few times. This chain connects TRBV19 to TRBJ2-3, with D maybe TRBD1 (5 bases). V lost 5 bases and J 3 bases, leaving 12 bases between the germline ends. The germline V gene has CDR1 LNHDA and CDR2 SQIVND (reference sequence). This CDR3 comprises 14 residues. CDR3 in DNA: TGTGCCAGTAGTCGGCAGGGTGCGACAGATACGCAGTATTTT. Its protein product is CASSRQGATDTQYF.

CDR3 coding DNA: TGTGCCAGCAGCATCCGACTAGCGGAAAGCACAGATACGCAGTATTTT. It translates to CASSIRLAESTDTQYF. The chain employs TRBV5-4 and TRBJ2-3; 9 nucleotides match TRBD2. Germline V gene lookup returns CDR1 SGHNT and CDR2 YYREEE (reference sequence). The CDR3 loop spans 16 amino acids. V lost 4 bases, J lost 0 bases, and 6 bases stayed unmatched.

This clone was seen only a few times. CDR3 in DNA: TGTGCCAGCAGTCCCCCGGTGGGCTCTGAAGCTTTCTTT. Translating gives CASSPPVGSEAFF. The chain has TRBV27 and TRBJ1-1; D remains ambiguous. Between the trimmed V and J ends, which lost 5 bases and 6 bases, there was a span of 13 bases. The CDR3 runs to 13 residues. CDR1 MNHEY and CDR2 SMNVEV come from the germline V gene (reference sequence).

The chain couples TRBV30 to TRBJ2-1; TRBD2 matches at 10 bases. Germline CDR1 and CDR2: GTSNPN and SVGIG (reference sequence). CDR3 length: 16 residues. V trimming: 0 bases; J trimming: 2 bases; junction bases outside the gene matches: 4. CDR3 protein: CAWSVLAGKTYNEQFF. As DNA, the CDR3 is TGTGCCTGGAGTGTACTAGCGGGGAAAACCTACAATGAGCAGTTCTTC.

V is TRBV28 and J is TRBJ2-3, with 9 bases fitting TRBD2. The germline CDR1 and CDR2 sequences are MDHEN and SYDVKM. This CDR3 has 13 amino acids. Trimming took 8 bases from V and 2 from J; bases not matched to a gene: 2. This chain's CDR3 is CASQRGATDTQYF. The CDR3, as DNA: TGTGCCAGCCAGCGGGGGGCCACAGATACGCAGTATTTT.

This clone showed up just a few times. The chain links TRBV7-2 to TRBJ2-5; tentative D call: TRBD2 (5 bases). The CDR3 runs to 13 residues. V was trimmed by 5 bases and J by 2 bases, leaving 9 bases between them. The germline gives CDR1 SGHTA, CDR2 FQGNSA. As DNA, the CDR3 is TGTGCCAGCAGCGCGGACTCTCAAGAGACCCAGTACTTC. Amino acid sequence: CASSADSQETQYF. The whole variable domain, filled in from reference TRBV7-2 and TRBJ2-5, reads GAGVSQSPSNKVTEKGKDVELRCDPISGHTALYWYRQSLGQGLEFLIYFQGNSAPDKSGLPSDRFSAERTGGSVSTLTIQRTQQEDSAVYLCASSADSQETQYFGPGTRLLVL.

This clone was counted only a few times. This sequence joins TRBV9 and TRBJ2-5, with 9 bases aligning to TRBD2. Germline V gene lookup returns CDR1 SGDLS and CDR2 YYNGEE. Unmatched junction bases numbered 8, after V lost 4 bases and J lost 1 base. The CDR3 loop spans 16 amino acids. The CDR3 DNA sequence: TGTGCCAGCAGCCCCCAGGCTAGCGGGATCCAAGAGACCCAGTACTTC. Translating gives CASSPQASGIQETQYF.

This clone was observed a handful of times. The chain joins TRBV5-1 to TRBJ2-1; 7 bases fit TRBD2. V lost 4 bases to trimming and J lost 10 bases; unmatched junction nucleotides: 14. The germline V gene encodes CDR1 SGHRS and CDR2 YFSETQ. The CDR3 has 15 amino acids. DNA of the CDR3: TGCGCCAGCAGCCCCGGCACCAGCGGGGCAGAGGAGCAGTTCTTC. It yields the protein CASSPGTSGAEEQFF.

In its sample, this clone was seen a few times. The rearrangement uses TRBV9 and TRBJ2-3, with 10 bases fitting TRBD2. The V gene's germline CDR1 is SGDLS and CDR2 YYNGEE. Trimming cost V 4 bases and J 4 bases; bases outside gene matches: 3. This CDR3 region has 14 residues. Here the CDR3 reads CASSRTSGSDTQYF. CDR3 nucleotide sequence: TGTGCCAGCAGCCGGACTAGCGGCTCAGATACGCAGTATTTT.

The chain joins TRBV6-6 to TRBJ2-5; tentatively, D is TRBD2 (6 bases). This CDR3 comprises 16 residues. The germline V and J ends were trimmed by 0 bases and 4 bases, with 15 bases remaining between them. Germline CDR1 is MNHNY and CDR2 is SVGAGI (reference sequence). CDR3 nucleotide sequence: TGTGCCAGCAGTTACTCGAGTTGGGCGGGGAGAGAGACCCAGTACTTC. Amino acid sequence: CASSYSSWAGRETQYF.

A few counts support this clone. The chain uses TRBV28 and TRBJ2-7, with 9 bases that match TRBD2. The CDR3 has 14 residues. V trimming: 7 bases; J trimming: 2 bases; junction bases outside the gene matches: 6. Germline CDR1 reads MDHEN; CDR2 reads SYDVKM. The CDR3 nucleotides are TGTGCCAGCATTCCAAGCGGGGGGACCTACGAGCAGTACTTC. It yields the protein CASIPSGGTYEQYF.

This sequence joins TRBV6-4 and TRBJ1-2, with a weak D call TRBD1 (5 bases). Germline V gene sequence: CDR1 MRHNA, CDR2 SNTAGT. Trimming pared 0 bases from V and 2 bases from J, leaving 13 bases between. This CDR3 spans 16 amino acids. The CDR3 reads CASSDSAGIRNYGYTF. CDR3 nucleotides: TGTGCCAGCAGTGACTCGGCAGGGATTAGAAACTATGGCTACACCTTC.

The chain uses TRBV10-3 and TRBJ1-2, with a possible D match to TRBD1 (6 bases). Germline V gene lookup returns CDR1 ENHRY and CDR2 SYGVKD. The CDR3 runs 13 residues. Deletions cut 6 bases from V and 8 bases from J, with 16 bases between. The CDR3 region is CAISLQGAQGYTF. For the CDR3, the DNA is TGTGCCATCAGCCTACAGGGTGCTCAGGGCTACACCTTC.

This sequence joins TRBV30 and TRBJ2-7; TRBD2 agrees at 7 bases. Germline V gene data show CDR1 as GTSNPN and CDR2 as SVGIG (reference sequence). The junction had 2 bases not matched to a gene; V was cut back by 0 bases and J by 3 bases. The CDR3 contains 13 residues. The CDR3 loop reads CAWSVASGYEQYF. The CDR3 DNA reads TGTGCCTGGAGTGTTGCTAGCGGCTACGAGCAGTACTTC.

V gene TRBV9 combines with J gene TRBJ2-7; 7 nucleotides align to TRBD1. Trimming removed 4 bases from V and 0 bases from J; junction bases left unmatched: 4. Germline V gene sequence: CDR1 SGDLS, CDR2 YYNGEE. The CDR3 contains 14 residues. The CDR3 reads CASSTSGGSYEQYF. The CDR3 DNA sequence: TGTGCCAGCAGCACCTCAGGGGGCTCCTACGAGCAGTACTTC. Full variable domain (remainder filled in from reference TRBV9 and TRBJ2-7): DSGVTQTPKHLITATGQRVTLRCSPRSGDLSVYWYQQSLDQGLQFLIQYYNGEERAKGNILERFSAQQFPDLHSELNLSSLELGDSALYFCASSTSGGSYEQYFGPGTRLTVT.

This clone was picked up a small number of times. The chain recombines TRBV20-1 with TRBJ2-7, with no clear D. The V gene's germline CDR1 is DFQATT and CDR2 SNEGSKA (reference sequence). CDR3 length: 10 amino acids. The CDR3 here is CSAGTYEQYF. In DNA form, the CDR3 reads TGCAGCGCAGGCACCTACGAGCAGTACTTC.

This clone was recorded a few times. V gene TRBV9 combines with J gene TRBJ2-2; 8 bases are a match to TRBD2. With 2 bases clipped from V and 5 bases from J, the junction kept 5 bases outside the gene matches. The CDR3 totals 15 residues. CDR1 SGDLS and CDR2 YYNGEE come from the germline V gene. This CDR3 reads CASSVSASGTGELFF. The CDR3 nucleotides are TGTGCCAGCAGCGTTTCGGCTAGCGGGACCGGGGAGCTGTTTTTT.

The chain carries TRBV7-2 and TRBJ2-1; tentatively, D is TRBD2 (7 bases). The CDR3 runs to 17 residues. Germline V CDR1 and CDR2: SGHTA, FQGNSA. Trimming removed 4 bases at V and 9 bases at J, with 25 bases between. This CDR3 is CASSSPAWGGAGSEQFF. The CDR3 bases are TGTGCCAGCAGCTCCCCCGCTTGGGGGGGCGCGGGGAGTGAGCAGTTCTTC. Variable domain in full (rest from reference TRBV7-2 and TRBJ2-1): GAGVSQSPSNKVTEKGKDVELRCDPISGHTALYWYRQSLGQGLEFLIYFQGNSAPDKSGLPSDRFSAERTGGSVSTLTIQRTQQEDSAVYLCASSSPAWGGAGSEQFFGPGTRLTVL.